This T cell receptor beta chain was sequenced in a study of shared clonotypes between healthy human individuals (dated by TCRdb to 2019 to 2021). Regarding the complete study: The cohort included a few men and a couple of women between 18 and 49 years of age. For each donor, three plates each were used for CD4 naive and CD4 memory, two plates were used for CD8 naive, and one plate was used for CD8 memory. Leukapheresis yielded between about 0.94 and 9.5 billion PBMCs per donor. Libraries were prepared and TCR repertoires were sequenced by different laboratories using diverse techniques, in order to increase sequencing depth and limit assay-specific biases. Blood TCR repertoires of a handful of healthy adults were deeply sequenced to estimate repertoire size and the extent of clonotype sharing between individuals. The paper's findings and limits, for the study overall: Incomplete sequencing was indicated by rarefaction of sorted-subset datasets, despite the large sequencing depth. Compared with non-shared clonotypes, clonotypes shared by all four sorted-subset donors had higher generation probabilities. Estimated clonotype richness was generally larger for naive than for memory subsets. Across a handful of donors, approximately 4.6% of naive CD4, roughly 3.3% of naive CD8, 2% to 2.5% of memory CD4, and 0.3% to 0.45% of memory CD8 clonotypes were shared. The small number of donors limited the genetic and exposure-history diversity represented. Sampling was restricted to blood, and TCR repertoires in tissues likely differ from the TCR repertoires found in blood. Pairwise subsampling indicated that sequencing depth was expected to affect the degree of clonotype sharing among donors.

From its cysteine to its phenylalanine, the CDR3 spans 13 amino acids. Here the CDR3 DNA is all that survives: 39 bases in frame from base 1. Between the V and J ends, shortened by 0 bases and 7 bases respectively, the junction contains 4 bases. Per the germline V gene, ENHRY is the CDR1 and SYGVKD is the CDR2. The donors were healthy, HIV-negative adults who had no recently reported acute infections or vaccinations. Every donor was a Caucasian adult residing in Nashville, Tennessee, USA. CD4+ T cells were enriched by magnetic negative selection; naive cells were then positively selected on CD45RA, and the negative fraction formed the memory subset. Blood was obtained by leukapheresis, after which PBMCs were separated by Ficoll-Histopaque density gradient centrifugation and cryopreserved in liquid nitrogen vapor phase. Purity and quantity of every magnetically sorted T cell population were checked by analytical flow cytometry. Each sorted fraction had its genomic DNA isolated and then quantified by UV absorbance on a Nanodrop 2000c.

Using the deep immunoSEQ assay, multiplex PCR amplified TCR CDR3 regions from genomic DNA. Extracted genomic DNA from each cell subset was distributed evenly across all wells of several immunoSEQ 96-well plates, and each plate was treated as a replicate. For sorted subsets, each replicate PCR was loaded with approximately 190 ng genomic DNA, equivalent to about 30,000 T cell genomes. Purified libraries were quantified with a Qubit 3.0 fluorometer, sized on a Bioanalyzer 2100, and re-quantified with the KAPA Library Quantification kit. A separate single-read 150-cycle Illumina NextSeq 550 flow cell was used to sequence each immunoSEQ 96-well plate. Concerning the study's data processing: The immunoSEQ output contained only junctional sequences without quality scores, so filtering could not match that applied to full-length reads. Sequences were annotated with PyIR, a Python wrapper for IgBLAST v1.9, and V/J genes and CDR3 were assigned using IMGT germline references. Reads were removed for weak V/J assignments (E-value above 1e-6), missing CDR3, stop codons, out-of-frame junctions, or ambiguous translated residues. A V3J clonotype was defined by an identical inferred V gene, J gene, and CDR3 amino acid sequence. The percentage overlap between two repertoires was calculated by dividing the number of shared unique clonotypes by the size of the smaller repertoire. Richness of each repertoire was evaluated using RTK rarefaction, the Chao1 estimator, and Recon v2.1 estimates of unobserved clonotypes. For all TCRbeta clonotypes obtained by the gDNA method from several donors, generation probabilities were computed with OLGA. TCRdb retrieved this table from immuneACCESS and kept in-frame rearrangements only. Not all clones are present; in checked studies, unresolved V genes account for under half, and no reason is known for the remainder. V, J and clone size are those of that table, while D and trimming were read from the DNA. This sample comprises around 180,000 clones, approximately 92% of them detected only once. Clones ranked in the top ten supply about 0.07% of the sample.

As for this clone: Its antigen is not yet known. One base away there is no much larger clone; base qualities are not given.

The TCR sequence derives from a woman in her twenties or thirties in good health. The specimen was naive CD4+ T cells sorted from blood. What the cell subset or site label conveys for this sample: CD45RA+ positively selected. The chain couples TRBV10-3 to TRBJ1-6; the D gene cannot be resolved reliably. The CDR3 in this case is CAISESANSPLHF. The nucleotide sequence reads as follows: TGTGCCATCAGTGAGTCCGCAAATTCACCCCTCCACTTT.